This entry lists 22 T cell receptor beta chains sequenced from one sample in a study of blood T cells in healthy people across ages. Primed by a sample-barcoded 5' primer and a J-beta primer mix, a second PCR proceeded for roughly 6 to 12 cycles. Each CDR3 protein is one row after TCRdb ran MiXCR on the 5' RACE reads. The sample shows over 1,500,000 distinct CDR3 sequences, roughly 43% of them seen only once. The specimen sequenced was blood. These receptors all stem from a human donor in good health.

Comments on this clonotype: One end of the junction is discordant with germline, which a read error may explain. The chain joins TRBV12-3 or TRBV12-4 to TRBJ1-2; unclear D gene. The CDR3 is made up of 13 amino acids. CDR3 amino acids: CASSPGVLYGHTF. The CDR3 nucleotides read TGTGCCAGCAGTCCCGGGGTATTATATGGCCACACCTTC.

Only one count was recorded for this clonotype. This sequence joins TRBV24-1 and TRBJ2-3, with D hard to call. The CDR3 is 14 amino acids. The V end was cut by 3 bases, the J end by 5 bases, with 11 bases between. Germline lookup yields CDR1 KGHDR and CDR2 SFDVKD. The CDR3: CATSDPRTGDTQYF. In DNA form, the CDR3 reads TGTGCCACCAGTGATCCTCGGACGGGAGATACGCAGTATTTT.

This clonotype was seen only a few times. This chain joins TRBV5-5 and TRBJ1-2; no firm D call. Germline CDR1 reads SGHKS; CDR2 reads YYEKEE (reference sequence). Trimming took 5 bases from V and 1 from J, leaving 9 bases between them. This CDR3 is built from 13 residues. CDR3 protein: CASSMRLNYGYTF. As DNA, the CDR3 is TGTGCCAGCAGTATGAGACTTAACTATGGCTACACCTTC.

The J gene is TRBJ2-5, the V gene TRBV20-1; D gene uncertain. The CDR3 extends over 14 amino acids. Trimming shortened V by 0 bases and J by 1 base, and 9 bases separated the two germline ends. Germline CDR1 DFQATT, CDR2 SNEGSKA (reference sequence). The CDR3, as DNA: TGCAGTGCTAGAGATTCAAGGCTCCAAGAGACCCAGTACTTC. Translating gives CSARDSRLQETQYF.

This clonotype was recorded a few times. This chain's CDR3 is CASTLSPASGGQYEQFF. In nucleotides, the CDR3 is TGTGCCAGCACCCTCAGCCCGGCTAGCGGGGGGCAATATGAGCAGTTCTTC. V is TRBV11-2 and J is TRBJ2-1; 11 nucleotides align to TRBD2. Looked up from germline, CDR1 is SGHAT and CDR2 is FQNNGV. Trimming cost V 7 bases and J 8 bases; bases outside gene matches: 16. The CDR3 runs to 17 residues.

The chain couples TRBV4-3 to TRBJ2-5; TRBD1 is a possible D gene (5 bases). The CDR3 is 16 residues long. Trimming stripped 7 bases from V and 2 bases from J, with 20 bases between. Germline loops: CDR1 LGHNA, CDR2 YSLEER. CDR3 sequence reads: CASNPGGAVSQETQYF. Here the CDR3 DNA reads TGCGCCAGCAACCCAGGTGGGGCGGTCAGTCAAGAGACCCAGTACTTC.

This clonotype showed up just a few times. The rearrangement joins TRBV7-9 to TRBJ1-2, with D unclear. The V end lost 5 bases, the J end lost 6 bases, and 7 bases lay between the germline ends. Germline-derived CDR1 and CDR2 are SEHNR and FQNEAQ (reference sequence). The CDR3 contains 11 residues. The CDR3 nucleotides read TGTGCCAGCAGCGTTTTGAATGGCTACACCTTC. The encoded protein is CASSVLNGYTF.

This clonotype turned up a few times. The gene calls are TRBV12-3 or TRBV12-4 and TRBJ1-4; D is unclear. This CDR3 spans 13 amino acids. Trimming stripped 2 bases from V and 3 bases from J, with 4 bases between. In DNA form, the CDR3 reads TGTGCCAGCAGTTTACGGGCTAATGAAAAACTGTTTTTT. This encodes CASSLRANEKLFF.

This clonotype occurred a few times. The chain couples TRBV28 to TRBJ2-1; a possible D gene is TRBD1 (5 bases). Between the trimmed V and J ends, which lost 5 bases and 5 bases, there was a span of 19 bases. Germline V gene data show CDR1 as MDHEN and CDR2 as SYDVKM. The CDR3 has 16 amino acids. CDR3 in DNA: TGTGCCAGCAGTCCCCTGAAGGGGTCTCTTAACAATGAGCAGTTCTTC. This sequence encodes CASSPLKGSLNNEQFF.

The rearrangement joins TRBV7-3 to TRBJ2-5, with D uncertain. The J call may be in error: the DNA end matches TRBJ2-7 better. The CDR3 runs 13 residues. CDR1 SGHTA and CDR2 FQGTGA come from the germline V gene. The CDR3 is CASSLFVTHEQYF. The CDR3 nucleotides read TGTGCCAGCAGCTTATTTGTAACCCACGAGCAGTACTTC.

This clonotype was detected ten times or more. V gene TRBV29-1 combines with J gene TRBJ1-2; no clear D. V was shortened by 0 bases and J by 5 bases, with 16 bases between the two germline ends. This CDR3 has 15 amino acids. Germline V gene data show CDR1 as SQVTM and CDR2 as ANQGSEA. This CDR3 is CSVEDFRLLSYGYTF. In DNA, the CDR3 is TGCAGCGTTGAAGACTTCAGACTACTAAGTTATGGCTACACCTTC.

This clonotype was found a few times. The chain recombines TRBV4-3 with TRBJ2-6; 7 nucleotides align to TRBD1. Trimming took 4 bases from V and 1 from J; bases not matched to a gene: 4. Germline V gene data show CDR1 as LGHNA and CDR2 as YSLEER. This CDR3 has 16 residues. The CDR3 nucleotides are TGCGCCAGCAGCCGGAACAGGGGATCTGGGGCCAACGTCCTGACTTTC. This gives the protein CASSRNRGSGANVLTF.

This clonotype has only a few counts. The chain links TRBV7-9 to TRBJ2-7, with D hard to call. From germline, CDR1 is SEHNR and CDR2 FQNEAQ (reference sequence). V lost 2 bases, J lost 6 bases, and 8 bases lay in between. The CDR3 loop spans 12 amino acids. The CDR3 nucleotides are TGTGCCAGCAGCTTAACTTTCTTCGAGCAGTACTTC. This gives the protein CASSLTFFEQYF.

This chain connects TRBV29-1 to TRBJ1-5; TRBD1 is a possible D gene (5 bases). Between the trimmed V and J ends, which lost 5 bases and 2 bases, there was a span of 16 bases. Germline values: CDR1 SQVTM, CDR2 ANQGSEA. The CDR3 is 15 amino acids. The CDR3 is CSVLVEGHGNQPQHF. The CDR3 DNA is TGCAGCGTTCTGGTCGAGGGGCATGGCAATCAGCCCCAGCATTTT.

Only a few counts were recorded for this clonotype. CDR3 in DNA: TGTGCCAGCAGCTTGGAGTATTCAGGGAACATTCAGTACTTC. This codes for CASSLEYSGNIQYF. This sequence joins TRBV5-6 and TRBJ2-5, with TRBD1 as a possible D gene (5 bases). The DNA end lines up better with TRBJ2-4; the J call may be wrong. Germline lookup yields CDR1 SGHDT and CDR2 YYEEEE. This CDR3 is 14 amino acids long.

The chain joins TRBV24-1 to TRBJ2-1, with 15 bases identical to TRBD2. J was trimmed by 10 bases and V by 4 bases; bases with no gene match: 13. CDR1 and CDR2 from the germline V gene are KGHDR and SFDVKD. The CDR3 totals 18 residues. CDR3 nucleotide sequence: TGTGCCACCAGTGACCCCGACTCGTGGACTAGCGGGGGGGGAGAGCAGTTCTTC. The encoded protein is CATSDPDSWTSGGGEQFF.

This clonotype occurred many times. The rearrangement uses TRBV9 and TRBJ2-5; D may be TRBD1 (7 bases). Per germline, CDR1 SGDLS and CDR2 YYNGEE. The length of the CDR3 is 14 residues. Trimming cost V 5 bases and J 5 bases, with 16 bases left between them. CDR3 region: CASSLQGRQETQYF. In DNA, the CDR3 is TGTGCCAGCAGTCTACAGGGGAGGCAGGAGACCCAGTACTTC.

This clonotype showed up just a few times. The chain is built from TRBV24-1 and TRBJ2-3; a weak D match, TRBD1 (6 bases). Between the trimmed V and J ends, which lost 7 bases and 2 bases, there was a span of 9 bases. This CDR3 is 13 amino acids long. CDR1 and CDR2 from the germline V gene are KGHDR and SFDVKD. CDR3 DNA sequence: TGTGCCACCAGACAGGGAGACACAGATACGCAGTATTTT. Protein product: CATRQGDTDTQYF.

In regard to this clonotype: Sequence at one end of the junction differs from germline and may be a read error. V is TRBV5-1 and J is TRBJ1-5; TRBD1 is a possible D gene (5 bases). There are 14 residues in the CDR3. The germline V gene has CDR1 SGHRS and CDR2 YFSETQ. This CDR3 is CASGLGDLNQPQHF. In DNA, the CDR3 is TGCGCCAGCGGCTTGGGGGACCTAAATCAGCCCCAGCATTTT.

This clonotype has a handful of counts. The V and J genes are TRBV14 and TRBJ1-2; D unclear. Germline CDR1 SGHDN, CDR2 FVKESK. Trimming removed 0 bases from V and 5 bases from J, with 7 bases in between. The CDR3 consists of 13 residues. The CDR3: CASSQDSSYGYTF. For the CDR3, the DNA is TGTGCCAGCAGCCAAGATTCGTCTTATGGCTACACCTTC.

V usage is TRBV29-1 and J usage is TRBJ1-2; maybe TRBD1 (5 bases). The germline V and J ends were trimmed by 6 bases and 7 bases, with 21 bases remaining between them. The CDR3 is made up of 14 amino acids. The V gene's germline CDR1 is SQVTM and CDR2 ANQGSEA. The CDR3 here is CSVITAAPQGGYTF. In nucleotides, the CDR3 is TGCAGCGTCATTACTGCGGCCCCCCAGGGTGGCTACACCTTC.

The rearrangement links TRBV15 to TRBJ2-1, with D tentatively TRBD1 (6 bases). Trimming shortened V by 3 bases and J by 0 bases, and 12 bases separated the two germline ends. Germline V CDR1 and CDR2: LNHNV, YYDKDF (reference sequence). This CDR3 spans 16 amino acids. CDR3 sequence: CATSRVTGTSYNEQFF. CDR3 coding DNA: TGTGCCACCAGCAGGGTAACAGGGACCTCCTACAATGAGCAGTTCTTC.